Reported below is one T cell receptor beta chain. The target antigen is unknown. The data belong to a study of response to subunit inactivated influenza vaccine. One entry per CDR3 protein results from TCRdb running MiXCR on the RT-PCR reads. The sample carries around 850,000 distinct CDR3 sequences, around 18% recorded once. Germline V CDR1 and CDR2: SEHNR, FQNEAQ (reference sequence). V was pared by 5 bases and J by 8 bases, with 16 bases between. This CDR3 contains 14 residues. General study points: The authors offered the suggestion that each seasonal influenza vaccination recruits few new T cells.

The sequencing here drew on PBMCs from blood, taken 5 days after vaccination. This clonotype originated in a man between 45 and 60 years old who received an inactivated influenza vaccine. The V gene is TRBV7-9, the J gene TRBJ2-4; D might be TRBD1 (6 bases). CDR3 in DNA: TGTGCCAGCAGCCCGGGACAAATCGGGGACATTCAGTACTTC. Encoded protein: CASSPGQIGDIQYF.